What follows describes a single T cell receptor beta chain. This clonotype has more than one count but fewer than ten. Its antigen remains unidentified. The input lacks base qualities; no much larger clone sits a single base away. The data derive from a study of naive and memory T cell subsets (dated by TCRdb to about 2017). With respect to the entire study: The study applied an open-source, UMI-based TCR alpha and beta sequencing pipeline to sorted naive and memory peripheral blood T cell subsets. IgG serology results and the functional CMV T cell responses were in complete agreement. RNA was DNase-treated and reverse transcribed with TCR constant-region primers, mostly using SuperScript III.

From the second PCR step on, the TCR alpha and beta chain libraries were amplified in separate reactions. The CMV status of each donor was determined by measuring IFNgamma production from CD4+ T cells after fresh PBMCs had been stimulated overnight with CMV viral lysate. CD4 T cells were positively selected using Miltenyi beads, after which CD8 T cells were positively selected from the CD4-negative fraction. Cells stained for CD3, CD4, CD8, CD45RA, CD27 and a live/dead dye were sorted on a BD Aria II into four subsets by CD45RA and CD27. Blood came from a few healthy volunteers, each fractionated into CD4 and CD8 T cells and then into four differentiation subsets. About 110 ml of peripheral blood was drawn per donor, and PBMC were isolated by Ficoll-Paque PLUS density-gradient centrifugation. Sorted cells were lysed in RLT buffer, and RNA was extracted with a Qiagen RNeasy kit and stored at -80°C.

The full study reports these points: Single alpha or beta chain sequences, rather than paired alpha/beta receptors, were used to define clonotypes. TCR abundance followed a power law whose exponent differed between naive and memory subsets but was consistent across the three individuals. Naive repertoires, especially CD8, contained a few larger clonotypes, possibly memory cells re-expressing CD45RA. Gini index rose and Shannon and inverse Simpson diversity fell from naive through CM, EM and EMRA in both CD4 and CD8 cells. RNA-based TCR counts may be affected by expression changes linked to T cell activation and differentiation. Once error correction was done, more than 90% of naive TCR sequences showed up just once, which made the naive abundance distributions much steeper than those of the memory subsets. The repertoire findings for the naive and memory subsets could not be validated against a ground truth because none was available.

Library prep was done by UMI-ligation and nested PCR. To cover both TRBC1 and TRBC2, the beta constant-region primer consisted of an equimolar mix of two oligonucleotides. The ligated cDNA went through four rounds of PCR with nested alpha and beta constant-region primers together with the SP2 primer. T4 RNA ligase 1 ligated a single-stranded oligonucleotide carrying the SP2 primer and a 12-nucleotide UMI to the cDNA 3' end. Incubation of the ligation reaction lasted roughly 19-24 hours at 16 degrees C. To avoid over-amplification, PCR2 was usually performed as a SYBR Green qPCR and halted once a predetermined threshold was reached. Apart from the first purification, every purification step used Agencourt AMPure XP magnetic beads. Library quantification was done by Qubit, followed by a TapeStation check on which the main peak was expected at around 650 bp. Sequencing of the pooled libraries was done on an Illumina MiSeq using v2 2x251 paired-end kits, which typically yielded about 0.85-2.3 million reads per sample. Each sample library was pooled at 4 nM, and about 4.5-7% PhiX was included to improve cluster recognition. The authors' analysis ran thus. Using tag matching that tolerated one base-pair mismatch, Decombinator assigned V and J genes to FASTQ reads that had been processed by Demultiplexor. Collapsinator used UMIs to correct both sequencing errors and frequency errors arising from PCR heterogeneity. TCRs were translated and CDR3s were extracted from the conserved cysteine to the FGXG phenylalanine by CDR3Translator, with non-productive sequences being flagged. Gini, Shannon entropy and inverse Simpson indices were calculated on repertoires that had been subsampled to equal numbers of UMI-defined TCRs. Clonotype abundance distributions were fitted to a power law by maximum likelihood within the linear range. When run on a single naive CD8 sample, MIGEC and the pipeline yielded similar UMI counts, similar unique TCR numbers and similar clonal distributions. One analysis removed from the naive repertoire any naive TCRs that were also present in any memory subset from the same donor. Repertoires were searched for roughly 7,300 CMV-associated CDR3 sequences compiled from VDJdb and a published dataset. TCRdb reprocessing: public reads trimmed at Q25 with fastp, clones called with MiXCR, in-frame beta chains kept. Every entry covers one CDR3 protein and lists the most common genes and DNA from its rows. Here the V and J calls rest on TCRdb's processing, not on the authors' analysis. The sample data list 150,000 or so distinct CDR3 sequences, and approximately 22% of these were observed just once. The ten largest clonotypes hold 0.1% to 0.11% of the sample.

The germline ends are 14 bases apart after V is trimmed by 1 base and J by 0 bases. The CDR3 holds 16 amino acids from the cysteine to the phenylalanine. The read is trimmed to its CDR3 DNA, 48 bases read in frame from base 1. From the germline V gene (reference sequence), CDR1 is DFQATT and CDR2 is SNEGSKA. The chain is encoded by TRBV20-1 joined to TRBJ2-3, with the D gene call left open. The receptor was derived from a human donor in good health. Sample: naive CD4+ T cells from blood. The sample's cell subset or site label, in plain terms: naive T cells, CD45RA high CD27+. The DNA sequence is given as TGCAGTGCTAGAGGGTCGCCTTCGACTAGCACAGATACGCAGTATTTT. It is translated as CSARGSPSTSTDTQYF.